This is a list of T cell receptor beta chains from one sample in a study of T-cell reconstitution after alpha-beta-depleted transplantation in children. TCRdb reprocessed the PCR reads with MiXCR, giving one entry per CDR3 protein. The sample has some 260,000 distinct CDR3 sequences, more than 20% seen once. The sequencing used PBMCs, mostly from graft donor cells, collected 360 days after TCRalphabeta/CD19-depleted stem cell transplant. The source is a female patient between 2 and 15 years old who had a stem cell transplant for congenital amegakaryocytic thrombocytopenia, so the T cells may come from the graft donor. CDR3s include the opening cysteine and the closing phenylalanine or tryptophan. D genes are given only for firm matches. A row's size may be missing; if present it is once, few, many or a size class.

abundance | j_gene | v_gene | d_gene | CDR3nt | CDR3aa
. | TRBJ2-5 | TRBV29-1 | . | TGCAGCGTTGGGCGGGGAGAGCGAAGGTCCCACCAAGAGACCCAGTACTTC | CSVGRGERRSHQETQYF
few | TRBJ2-3 | TRBV27 | TRBD1 | TGTGCCAGCAGTTCCGGATCGACAGGGAGCACAGATACGCAGTATTTT | CASSSGSTGSTDTQYF
. | TRBJ1-3 | TRBV10-3 | . | TGTGCCACTTCCCGCGGGCAGACTGGAAACACCATATATTTT | CATSRGQTGNTIYF
many | TRBJ2-4 | TRBV28 | TRBD2 | TGTGCCAGCACCCTAGCGGGACAAAACATTCAGTACTTC | CASTLAGQNIQYF
once | TRBJ1-6 | TRBV25-1 | . | TGTGCCAGCAGTGACCGGACTAATTCACCCCTCCACTTT | CASSDRTNSPLHF
. | TRBJ2-3 | TRBV2 | . | TGTGCCAGCAGTGAGTCTAGCGTTACGCAGTATTTT | CASSESSVTQYF
few | TRBJ2-1 | TRBV10-1 | . | TGCGCCAGCAGCACGGCCTACAATGAGCAGTTCTTC | CASSTAYNEQFF
. | TRBJ1-5 | TRBV20-1 | TRBD1 | TGCAGTGCTAGCCCGGGACAGCGACGGGGTTATAGCAATCAGCCCCAGCATTTT | CSASPGQRRGYSNQPQHF
few | TRBJ1-2 | TRBV5-1 | . | TGCGCCAGCAGAACCGACATCGGAGTTGGCTACACCTTC | CASRTDIGVGYTF
many | TRBJ2-1 | TRBV9 | . | TGTGCCAGCAGCGGCGAGTTAGGTTTCGAGCAGTTCTTC | CASSGELGFEQFF
few | TRBJ2-6 | TRBV2 | . | TGTGCCAGCAGTGATAATAAGGGACCGACCTCTGGGGCCAACGTCCTGACTTTC | CASSDNKGPTSGANVLTF
few | TRBJ2-2 | TRBV4-2 | TRBD2 | TGTGCCAGCAGCCAAACTAGCGGAGTGAACACCGGGGAGCTGTTTTTT | CASSQTSGVNTGELFF
many | TRBJ2-2 | TRBV20-1 | . | TGCAGTGCCGTAGAAGGAGGCCCCGCCGGGGAGCTGTTTTTT | CSAVEGGPAGELFF
. | TRBJ2-5 | TRBV28 | . | TGTGCCAGCAGTTGGCTTCTACCCCTGGGAAGGACCCAGTACTTC | CASSWLLPLGRTQYF
. | TRBJ2-1 | TRBV5-5 | . | TGTGCCAGCAGCTTCCATCATGCTGGCAATGAGCAGTTCTTC | CASSFHHAGNEQFF
. | TRBJ1-1 | TRBV28 | TRBD1 | TGTGCCAGCGGCCGCCTACAGGGGAGTGAAGCTTTCTTT | CASGRLQGSEAFF
few | TRBJ2-3 | TRBV9 | . | TGTGCCAGCAGCCTGCCGCCAAGCACAGATACGCAGTATTTT | CASSLPPSTDTQYF
few | TRBJ2-1 | TRBV6-1 | TRBD2 | TGTGCCAGCTCCCTGCGTAGCGGGAGAAGCTCCTACAATGAGCAGTTCTTC | CASSLRSGRSSYNEQFF
few | TRBJ2-1 | TRBV25-1 | . | TGTGCCAGCAGTGCTCCCTGGGGGGGGGGCCCTTTGGATGAGCAGTTCTTC | CASSAPWGGGPLDEQFF
few | TRBJ1-6 | TRBV7-3 | TRBD1 | TGTGCCAGCAGCTTGCAGGGGGCGAATTCACCCCTCCACTTT | CASSLQGANSPLHF
. | TRBJ1-1 | TRBV10-3 | . | TGTGCCATCAGTTCGCCCGGGTGGGGAGACACTGAAGCTTTCTTT | CAISSPGWGDTEAFF
. | TRBJ1-5 | TRBV28 | . | TGTGCCAGCAGTTTATGGGTAAATAGCAATCAGCCCCAGCATTTT | CASSLWVNSNQPQHF
. | TRBJ1-4 | TRBV3-1 | . | TGTGCCAGCAGCCAAGCAGGGCCTGGGGAAAAACTGTTTTTT | CASSQAGPGEKLFF
once | TRBJ2-2 | TRBV6-5 | TRBD1 | TGTGCCAGCAGTTACAGGGACAGGGCCGGGGAGCTGTTTTTT | CASSYRDRAGELFF
. | TRBJ2-2 | TRBV5-1 | . | TGCGCCAGCAGCTTGGTAGGGCCTTGGGACACCGGGGAGCTGTTTTTT | CASSLVGPWDTGELFF
few | TRBJ2-7 | TRBV18 | . | TGTGCCAGCTCACCACTGACAGGAGGCCCTGGGGGCGAGCAGTACTTC | CASSPLTGGPGGEQYF
few | TRBJ2-3 | TRBV4-1 | . | TGCGCCAGCAGCCCCCTAAGGGGGGGGGTTACCTGGGATACGCAGTATTTT | CASSPLRGGVTWDTQYF
many | TRBJ1-5 | TRBV5-1 | TRBD1 | TGCGCCAGCAGCGCGGACGAGGGGGCCCAGCCCCAGCATTTT | CASSADEGAQPQHF
. | TRBJ1-1 | TRBV7-6 | TRBD1 | TGTGCCAGCAGCTTAGCGCAGTCAGGGGGCGCTTGGAGGACTGAAGCTTTCTTT | CASSLAQSGGAWRTEAFF
. | TRBJ1-1 | TRBV5-1 | . | TGCGCCAGCAGCCCGTACGAACAAAACACTGAAGCTTTCTTT | CASSPYEQNTEAFF
few | TRBJ2-7 | TRBV11-2 | . | TGTGCCAGCAACCCCATTCCTACAGGTGACTACGAGCAGTACTTC | CASNPIPTGDYEQYF
. | TRBJ2-3 | TRBV5-4 | . | TGTGCCAGCAGCTCGGACAGAGAGCTCACAGATACGCAGTATTTT | CASSSDRELTDTQYF
few | TRBJ2-4 | TRBV6-2/TRBV6-3 | . | TGTGCCAGCAGCCATTCCCGGTCCAAAAACATTCAGTACTTC | CASSHSRSKNIQYF
few | TRBJ2-1 | TRBV7-8 | . | TGTGCCAGCAGCTTAAGAGGGCTACACAATGAGCAGTTCTTC | CASSLRGLHNEQFF
. | TRBJ2-3 | TRBV5-8 | . | TGTGCCAGCAGCCCTACCGGCCCAGATACGCAGTATTTT | CASSPTGPDTQYF
. | TRBJ1-2 | TRBV28 | . | TGTGCCAGCAGTTTACCCAACTATGGCTACACCTTC | CASSLPNYGYTF
. | TRBJ2-2 | TRBV5-1 | TRBD2 | TGCGCCAGCAGCTTGGCGGCTAGCGGGACCGGGGAGCTGTTTTTT | CASSLAASGTGELFF
few | TRBJ1-5 | TRBV5-5 | . | TGTGCCAGCAGCTTGCAGGCCGATCAGCCCCAGCATTTT | CASSLQADQPQHF
. | TRBJ2-2 | TRBV6-2/TRBV6-3 | . | TGTGCCAGAGGGACAAAGCAAGTGCTGTTTTTT | CARGTKQVLFF
. | TRBJ1-1 | TRBV4-2 | . | TGTGCCAGCAGCCAAGATCCAATTCGGGGAGGAAGGAACACTGAAGCTTTCTTT | CASSQDPIRGGRNTEAFF